A single T cell receptor (beta chain) is shown here with its context. Antigen specificity is unknown. This sequence may be a read error, since a much larger clone differs from it by one base. This sample stems from a study of T cells in Graves' hyperthyroidism and ophthalmopathy. Stable Graves' hyperthyroidism denoted no ophthalmopathy progression over 18 months. Study-wide results and limits: Separation of ophthalmopathy from stable hyperthyroidism was achieved by a 13 V-J model. Blood samples included most of the expanded thyroid clonotypes exceeding 0.001. The model foresaw ophthalmopathy a median roughly 6.3 months prior to onset.

Amplified TCR beta CDR3 regions derived from RNA transcripts. HTBI primers were employed in a first-round RT-PCR of the TCR CDR3. TCRdb called the multiplex PCR reads again in MiXCR, with one record for every CDR3 protein. The sample has about 690,000 distinct CDR3 sequences; 17% are singletons. The TCR sequence derives from a man over 45 with Graves' hyperthyroidism. The sample taken for sequencing was blood.

DNA for the CDR3: TGTGCCAGCAGCTTAGAGGCGGGACAGGGGTTTAACCACGAGCAGTACTTC. It yields the protein CASSLEAGQGFNHEQYF. This chain uses TRBV7-8 with TRBJ2-7, with 10 bases identical to TRBD1. V gave up 1 base and J gave up 5 bases; unmatched junction bases: 11. The CDR3 is 17 residues long. Germline assignment: CDR1 SGHVS and CDR2 FQNEAQ.